The T cell receptor (beta chain) described here comes from a study of blood T cell repertoires in COVID-19. Looking at the study overall: Nucleic acid was either cDNA or gDNA, and it came from T cells, B-cell-depleted T cells, or PBMCs.

CDR1 and CDR2 from the germline V gene are GTSNPN and SVGIG (reference sequence). The CDR3 consists of 14 residues. Trimming took off 0 bases at V and 3 bases at J, with 6 bases between the two ends. Measured with immunoSEQ multiplex PCR; TCRdb has only the in-frame clones, and not every one. There are 210,000 or so clones in the sample; 80% to 90% occur only once, and about 10% lies in the top ten. The sample comprised peripheral blood. This rearrangement joins TRBV30 to TRBJ1-6, with no clear D. The sequence was collected from a woman of 80 years or more with acute or convalescent COVID-19. The DNA of the CDR3 is TGTGCCTGGAGTGTGGCTGTCTATAATTCACCCCTCCACTTT. Amino acid sequence: CAWSVAVYNSPLHF.